This entry features one TCR beta chain sequence. Its antigen is as yet unknown. TCRdb keeps only in-frame clones here, not all; method: immunoSEQ multiplex PCR. The sample includes some 50,000 clones, approximately 90% of them seen just once. This sample was included in a study of T cell responses to AZD1222 COVID-19 vaccine. Notes on the study in general: The repertoires were collected only after the peak T cell response. Most donors were white British and more were female, and clonal diversity was possibly underestimated.

Recipients boosted at about 4 weeks or about 12 weeks are pooled. The germline V and J ends were trimmed by 0 bases and 5 bases, with 13 bases remaining between them. CDR1 and CDR2 (germline): WNHNN, SYGVQD (reference sequence). The CDR3 covers 16 residues. This TCR was sampled from an adult who received the AZD1222 COVID-19 vaccine. Sample: peripheral blood, taken 28 days after the second AZD1222 dose. This chain uses TRBV10-1 with TRBJ2-2, with D perhaps given as TRBD1 or TRBD2 (5 bases each). CDR3 bases: TGCGCCAGCAGTGAGTCGCGGCTAGAGGGGACCGGGGAGCTGTTTTTT. It encodes CASSESRLEGTGELFF.